This T cell receptor (beta chain) was profiled in a study of shared T cell receptors in the human thymus. This CDR3 is 15 amino acids long. In germline, CDR1 is MDHEN, CDR2 SYDVKM. The germline V and J ends were trimmed by 6 bases and 5 bases, with 19 bases remaining between them. Sequencing used immunoSEQ multiplex PCR; TCRdb keeps in-frame clones, though not all of them. The sample lists tens of thousands of clones, 90% to 95% occurring once. Material for sequencing was thymocytes. The V and J genes are TRBV28 and TRBJ1-2; tentatively, D is TRBD1 (6 bases). This receptor was taken from a human donor. The CDR3 is CASRSQGGGSYGYTF. CDR3 nucleotides: TGTGCCAGCAGAAGCCAAGGAGGGGGATCTTATGGCTACACCTTC.